Reported below is one T cell receptor beta chain. These data originate in a study of blood T cell repertoires in COVID-19. On the study more broadly: Sites across the United States, Italy and Spain contributed samples from acute and convalescent COVID-19. The analysed material was cDNA or gDNA that came from T cells, B-cell-depleted T cells, or PBMCs.

V dropped 6 bases and J dropped 7 bases, with 10 bases sitting between them. Germline loops: CDR1 MNHEY, CDR2 SVGEGT. This CDR3 spans 12 amino acids. Original handling: Amplifying reference gene primers gave estimates of nucleated cell counts. The assay was immunoSEQ multiplex PCR, and TCRdb's table has in-frame clones only and misses some. D and trimming come from the DNA, and the V and J calls and clone size come from that table. The sample includes tens of thousands of clones, roughly 88% seen only once; the top ten take about an eighth. The genes are TRBV6-2 or TRBV6-3 and TRBJ1-5; no reliable D call. The origin of this receptor is a man between 65 and 79 years old with acute or convalescent COVID-19. The sample consisted of peripheral blood. The CDR3 is CASSDSGQPQHF. The CDR3, as DNA: TGTGCCAGCAGCGACTCGGGGCAGCCCCAGCATTTT.